One and the same sample provided the 17 T cell receptor beta chains below, sequenced in a study of CXCR3-negative and CXCR3-positive naive CD8 T cells. Whole-study findings and limits: Against CXCR3-negative naive cells, CXCR3-positive naive cells showed more hydrophobic TRB CDR3s.

The antigens these receptors bind are not known. UMI-labeled TRB cDNA libraries were prepared by 5' RACE. TCRdb reprocessed the 5' RACE reads, keeping one entry per CDR3 protein, no DNA. The table for this sample gives some 150,000 distinct CDR3 sequences. Sequencing used naive CXCR3+ CD8+ T cells from blood. As to subset: CD45RO-CCR7+CD27+CD95- naive CD8+ T cells expressing CXCR3 (TNR3+). The receptors come from a human donor in good health. Some clones in this sample may be carry-over from other donors' samples.

The genes are TRBV29-1 and TRBJ2-5; TCRdb proposes TRBD1, but this gene call is untestable without DNA. The germline gives CDR1 SQVTM, CDR2 ANQGSEA. The CDR3 loop spans 12 amino acids. The CDR3 reads CSARTGKETQYF.

The chain employs TRBV5-5 and TRBJ1-2; as DNA is missing, the TRBD1 call by TCRdb cannot be tested. Germline CDR1 and CDR2: SGHKS and YYEKEE (reference sequence). The CDR3 runs 15 residues. CDR3 region: CASSFWGDGNYGYTF.

J is TRBJ2-1 and V is TRBV6-5. CDR1 MNHEY and CDR2 SVGAGI come from the germline V gene. The CDR3 covers 16 residues. CDR3 residues: CASSYSFRGLYNEQFF.

This chain links TRBV29-1 with TRBJ1-2; TCRdb's assignment of TRBD1 cannot be checked, as there is no DNA. CDR1 and CDR2 from the germline V gene are SQVTM and ANQGSEA. This CDR3 comprises 15 residues. The CDR3 reads CSVESEDRGHHGYTF.

The chain has TRBV6-5 and TRBJ1-5; the TCRdb D gene call, TRBD1, has no DNA to confirm it. This CDR3 contains 15 residues. Germline CDR1 reads MNHEY; CDR2 reads SVGAGI. CDR3 protein: CASSYRQGKDQPQHF.

V gene TRBV30 combines with J gene TRBJ1-1; TCRdb names TRBD1, which stays unverified in the absence of DNA. This CDR3 spans 16 amino acids. In germline, CDR1 is GTSNPN, CDR2 SVGIG (reference sequence). CDR3 loop: CAWRRPQGPGNTEAFF.

The chain uses TRBV28 and TRBJ2-5; there is no DNA to check the TCRdb D call of TRBD2. CDR3 length equals 15 residues. Germline V gene sequence: CDR1 MDHEN, CDR2 SYDVKM. The CDR3 spells CASRPRDLRGETQYF. The variable domain in full, completed from reference TRBV28 and TRBJ2-5, reads DVKVTQSSRYLVKRTGEKVFLECVQDMDHENMFWYRQDPGLGLRLIYFSYDVKMKEKGDIPEGYSVSREKKERFSLILESASTNQTSMYLCASRPRDLRGETQYFGPGTRLLVL.

The chain links TRBV10-3 to TRBJ2-1; checking the TCRdb D call of TRBD1 is not possible without DNA. There are 16 residues in the CDR3. Germline lookup yields CDR1 ENHRY and CDR2 SYGVKD. The CDR3 sequence is CAINDPGQGADNEQFF.

This chain uses TRBV12-3 or TRBV12-4 with TRBJ2-5; the D gene TCRdb calls, TRBD1, cannot be checked with no DNA. The CDR3 loop spans 14 amino acids. This CDR3 is CASSSSGVQETQYF.

The CDR3 here is CATSKTLSGADTQYF. The J gene is TRBJ2-3, the V gene TRBV15; TCRdb's D call of TRBD1 is untestable without DNA. CDR1 is LNHNV, CDR2 YYDKDF, per germline (reference sequence). The CDR3 has 15 amino acids.

The chain uses TRBV7-3 and TRBJ2-4; no DNA is available, so the TRBD1 call from TCRdb remains unchecked. Germline V gene lookup returns CDR1 SGHTA and CDR2 FQGTGA. The CDR3 has 14 residues. CDR3 protein: CASSPTGGENIQYF. The variable domain in full, completed from reference TRBV7-3 and TRBJ2-4, reads GAGVSQTPSNKVTEKGKYVELRCDPISGHTALYWYRQSLGQGPEFLIYFQGTGAADDSGLPNDRFFAVRPEGSVSTLKIQRTERGDSAVYLCASSPTGGENIQYFGAGTRLSVL.

The chain uses TRBV28 and TRBJ2-1; TCRdb outputs TRBD2, but without DNA this stays unchecked. The CDR3 consists of 18 residues. The germline CDR1 and CDR2 sequences are MDHEN and SYDVKM. The CDR3 loop is CASTLQTSGGSPTDEQFF.

This sequence joins TRBV24-1 and TRBJ2-2. The CDR3 runs to 13 residues. Germline lookup yields CDR1 KGHDR and CDR2 SFDVKD. This CDR3 is CATSDRLAGELFF.

This chain uses TRBV7-2 with TRBJ2-2; TCRdb names TRBD1, which stays unverified in the absence of DNA. This CDR3 comprises 16 residues. Germline CDR1 is SGHTA and CDR2 is FQGNSA. The CDR3 is CASSRVGQTNTGELFF.

The genes are TRBV5-1 and TRBJ2-1. Germline CDR1 and CDR2: SGHRS and YFSETQ. The CDR3 extends over 12 amino acids. This chain's CDR3 is CASSFTSDEQFF.

V and J are TRBV28 and TRBJ2-3. CDR3 length: 16 residues. Germline V gene sequence: CDR1 MDHEN, CDR2 SYDVKM. The CDR3 loop is CASSLSERDQADTQYF.

The CDR3 sequence is CATLRDNEQFF. The rearrangement links TRBV7-8 to TRBJ2-1; TCRdb indicates TRBD1, and absent DNA this call remains unverified. The CDR3 length is 11 residues. CDR1 SGHVS and CDR2 FQNEAQ come from the germline V gene.